One sample yielded the 14 T cell receptor beta chains listed below, sequenced in a study of blood T cell repertoires in COVID-19 (dated by TCRdb to the early 2020s). The library was built by means of the immunoSEQ multiplex PCR assay. The immuneACCESS repertoire file appears here via TCRdb, limited to in-frame rearrangements. These files lack a portion of the clones; in checked studies, under half of the deficit traces to unresolved V genes, and the cause of the others is not known. The sample has some 56,000 clones on record, 86% of them singletons. About 22% of the sample goes to the ten largest clones. Sequenced sample: peripheral blood. The receptors originated from a woman aged 80 or older with acute or convalescent COVID-19.

The chain has TRBV5-1 and TRBJ1-1; D might be TRBD1 (5 bases). The CDR3 has 16 amino acids. V gave up 4 bases and J gave up 0 bases, with 16 bases separating them. CDR1 is SGHRS and CDR2 is YFSETQ in the germline V gene. This chain's CDR3 is CASSALAGRVNTEAFF. The CDR3 region has the DNA TGCGCCAGCAGCGCTTTGGCAGGGCGAGTGAACACTGAAGCTTTCTTT.

The rearrangement links TRBV6-6 to TRBJ2-7; 7 bases line up with TRBD1. V lost 6 bases and J lost 0; bases outside the gene matches: 8. Germline values: CDR1 MNHNY, CDR2 SVGAGI (reference sequence). This CDR3 comprises 15 residues. The CDR3 loop is CASRLTGVYSYEQYF. The CDR3 nucleotides are TGTGCCAGCAGACTAACAGGGGTCTACTCCTACGAGCAGTACTTC.

This chain links TRBV3-1 (or the pseudogene TRBV3-2) with TRBJ1-3; possible D gene TRBD1, 5 bases. The CDR3 has 18 amino acids. V was cut by 0 bases and J by 0 bases, with 15 bases left in between. CDR1 and CDR2 (germline): LGHDT, YNNKEL (reference sequence). The chain's CDR3 is CASSQDLWGDDSGNTIYF. The CDR3, as DNA: TGTGCCAGCAGCCAAGATCTTTGGGGCGATGACTCTGGAAACACCATATATTTT.

J is TRBJ2-1 and V is TRBV29-1; D unclear. Trimming stripped 7 bases from V and 0 bases from J, with 13 bases between. In germline, CDR1 is SQVTM, CDR2 ANQGSEA. The CDR3 sequence is 14 residues long. The CDR3 sequence is CSGGGDGSYNEQFF. The CDR3, as DNA: TGCAGCGGCGGCGGAGACGGCTCCTACAATGAGCAGTTCTTC.

This chain uses TRBV29-1 with TRBJ2-7; 8 nucleotides line up with TRBD2. Looked up from germline, CDR1 is SQVTM and CDR2 is ANQGSEA. V shed 5 bases, J shed 5 bases, and the junction held 11 bases outside the gene matches. This CDR3 region has 14 residues. Written as DNA, the CDR3 is TGCAGCGTTCGGGGGGGGTCACGCCTAGACGAGCAGTACTTC. Encoded protein: CSVRGGSRLDEQYF.

The rearrangement uses TRBV12-2 and TRBJ2-2; the D segment call TRBD2 is taken from the table without a DNA check. TRBV12-2 is a known pseudogene. The CDR3 consists of 15 residues. CDR3 loop: CASRLGLENTGELFF. The CDR3 DNA reads TGTGCAAGTCGCTTAGGACTGGAGAACACCGGGGAGCTGTTTTTT.

The CDR3 protein is CATLPWRGNTGELFF. Written as DNA, the CDR3 is TGTGCCACCTTACCTTGGCGGGGGAACACCGGGGAGCTGTTTTTT. The rearrangement links TRBV6-5 to TRBJ2-2; TRBD2 is a possible D gene (6 bases). Germline loops: CDR1 MNHEY, CDR2 SVGAGI. The germline V and J ends were trimmed by 10 bases and 1 base, with 16 bases remaining between them. The CDR3 runs 15 residues.

This sequence joins TRBV11-3 and TRBJ2-3, with a tentative D call TRBD1 (6 bases). V lost 5 bases, J lost 1 base, and 16 bases lay in between. The CDR3 sequence is 16 residues long. Germline CDR1 SGHNT, CDR2 YENEEA. CDR3 sequence reads: CASSKNSGQRTDTQYF. CDR3 bases: TGTGCCAGCAGCAAAAACTCGGGACAACGCACAGATACGCAGTATTTT.

This clone was observed once. The chain has TRBV6-5 and TRBJ1-2; 8 bases line up with TRBD1. The CDR3 is made up of 13 amino acids. Trimming at V came to 6 bases and at J to 4 bases, leaving 4 bases not matched to a gene. In germline, CDR1 is MNHEY, CDR2 SVGAGI. CDR3 in DNA: TGTGCCAGCAGCCTGGACAGGGTCTATGGCTACACCTTC. The encoded protein is CASSLDRVYGYTF.

This clone was recorded a few times. The rearrangement links TRBV11-2 to TRBJ2-5; D unclear. Trimming shortened V by 3 bases and J by 5 bases, and 13 bases separated the two germline ends. Germline lookup yields CDR1 SGHAT and CDR2 FQNNGV. The CDR3 covers 14 residues. The CDR3 reads CASSFRFSRETQYF. Written as DNA, the CDR3 is TGTGCCAGCAGCTTTAGATTCTCTCGGGAGACCCAGTACTTC.

The gene calls are TRBV28 and TRBJ2-7, with D tentatively TRBD1 (6 bases). The CDR3 is 17 amino acids. Germline CDR1 is MDHEN and CDR2 is SYDVKM. V lost 5 bases to trimming and J lost 0 bases, with 20 bases between them. CDR3 sequence (DNA): TGTGCCAGCAGTCAAACCTTGAGGACAGTGAGCTCCTACGAGCAGTACTTC. It is translated as CASSQTLRTVSSYEQYF.

The rearrangement links TRBV5-1 to TRBJ2-2, with 7 bases that match TRBD2. The CDR3 is 16 amino acids. The junction had 12 bases not matched to a gene; V was cut back by 3 bases and J by 7 bases. CDR1 and CDR2 from the germline V gene are SGHRS and YFSETQ. The CDR3 DNA reads TGCGCCAGCAGCTCCCCCGGAGCGGGACGGGACGGGGAGCTGTTTTTT. Translated, it gives CASSSPGAGRDGELFF.

The V and J genes are TRBV19 and TRBJ1-2; D is perhaps TRBD1 (5 bases). Germline-derived CDR1 and CDR2 are LNHDA and SQIVND (reference sequence). V was clipped by 1 base and J by 0 bases, with 9 bases between them. The CDR3 loop spans 15 amino acids. The CDR3 loop is CASSIAATANYGYTF. The CDR3 DNA sequence: TGTGCCAGTAGTATAGCGGCGACAGCTAACTATGGCTACACCTTC. The whole variable domain, remainder taken from reference TRBV19 and TRBJ1-2, is DGGITQSPKYLFRKEGQNVTLSCEQNLNHDAMYWYRQDPGQGLRLIYYSQIVNDFQKGDIAEGYSVSREKKESFPLTVTSAQKNPTAFYLCASSIAATANYGYTFGSGTRLTVV.

The rearrangement joins TRBV5-1 to TRBJ1-4, with a weak D call TRBD1 (5 bases). CDR3 length equals 14 residues. V was cut by 0 bases and J by 7 bases, with 10 bases left in between. Germline CDR1 reads SGHRS; CDR2 reads YFSETQ. CDR3 sequence (DNA): TGCGCCAGCAGCTTGGAGGGGAATGGTGAAAAACTGTTTTTT. It translates to CASSLEGNGEKLFF.